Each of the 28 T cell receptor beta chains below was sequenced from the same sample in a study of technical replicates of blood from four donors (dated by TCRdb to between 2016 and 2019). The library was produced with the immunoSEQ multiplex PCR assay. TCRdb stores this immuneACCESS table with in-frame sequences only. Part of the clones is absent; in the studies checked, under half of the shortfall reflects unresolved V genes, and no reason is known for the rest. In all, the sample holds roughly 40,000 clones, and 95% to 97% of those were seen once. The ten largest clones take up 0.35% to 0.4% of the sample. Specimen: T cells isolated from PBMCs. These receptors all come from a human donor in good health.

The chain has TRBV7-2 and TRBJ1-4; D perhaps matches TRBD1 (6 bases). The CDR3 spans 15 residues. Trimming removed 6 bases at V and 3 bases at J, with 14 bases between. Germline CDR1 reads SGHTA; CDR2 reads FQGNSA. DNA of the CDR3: TGTGCCAGCAGGCAACGGGACACCTCTAATGAAAAACTGTTTTTT. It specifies CASRQRDTSNEKLFF.

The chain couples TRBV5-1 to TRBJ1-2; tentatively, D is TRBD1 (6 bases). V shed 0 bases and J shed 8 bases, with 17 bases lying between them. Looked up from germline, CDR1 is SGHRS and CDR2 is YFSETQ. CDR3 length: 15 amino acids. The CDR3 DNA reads TGCGCCAGCAGCTTGGGGGATGACAGGCTTCGAGGCTACACCTTC. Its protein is CASSLGDDRLRGYTF.

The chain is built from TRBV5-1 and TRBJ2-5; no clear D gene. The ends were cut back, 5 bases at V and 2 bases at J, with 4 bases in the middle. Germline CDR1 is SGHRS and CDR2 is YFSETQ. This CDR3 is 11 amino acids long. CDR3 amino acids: CASRLQETQYF. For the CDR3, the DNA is TGCGCCAGCAGGTTACAAGAGACCCAGTACTTC.

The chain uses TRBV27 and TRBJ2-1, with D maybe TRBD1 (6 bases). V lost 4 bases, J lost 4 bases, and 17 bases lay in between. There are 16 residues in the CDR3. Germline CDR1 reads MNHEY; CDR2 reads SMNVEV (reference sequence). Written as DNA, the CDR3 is TGTGCCAGCAGTTCACCACGGACAGACAATTACAATGAGCAGTTCTTC. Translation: CASSSPRTDNYNEQFF.

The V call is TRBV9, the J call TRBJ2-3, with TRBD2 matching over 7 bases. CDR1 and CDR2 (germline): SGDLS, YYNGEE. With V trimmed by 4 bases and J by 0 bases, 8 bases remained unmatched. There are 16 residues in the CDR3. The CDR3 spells CASSPVTSESTDTQYF. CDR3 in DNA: TGTGCCAGCAGCCCCGTAACTAGCGAGAGCACAGATACGCAGTATTTT.

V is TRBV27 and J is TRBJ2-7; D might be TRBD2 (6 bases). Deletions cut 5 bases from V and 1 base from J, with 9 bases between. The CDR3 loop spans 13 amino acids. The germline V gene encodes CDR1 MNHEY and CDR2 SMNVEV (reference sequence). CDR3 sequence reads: CASSIGGSYEQYF. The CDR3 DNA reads TGTGCCAGCAGTATCGGGGGTTCCTACGAGCAGTACTTC.

This CDR3 reads CASSGAADTYEQYF. The CDR3 nucleotides read TGTGCCAGCAGTGGTGCAGCGGATACCTACGAGCAGTACTTC. The chain is built from TRBV4-2 and TRBJ2-7, with D maybe TRBD2 (5 bases). CDR1 is LGHNA and CDR2 is YNFKEQ in the germline V gene. Trimming cost V 6 bases and J 2 bases, with 14 bases left between them. This CDR3 is built from 14 residues.

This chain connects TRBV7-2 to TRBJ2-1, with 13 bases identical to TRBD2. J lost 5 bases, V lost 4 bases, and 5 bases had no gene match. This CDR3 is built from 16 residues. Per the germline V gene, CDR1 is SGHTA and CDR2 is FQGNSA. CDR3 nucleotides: TGTGCCAGCAGCTCTAGACTAGCGGGAGGACACAATGAGCAGTTCTTC. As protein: CASSSRLAGGHNEQFF.

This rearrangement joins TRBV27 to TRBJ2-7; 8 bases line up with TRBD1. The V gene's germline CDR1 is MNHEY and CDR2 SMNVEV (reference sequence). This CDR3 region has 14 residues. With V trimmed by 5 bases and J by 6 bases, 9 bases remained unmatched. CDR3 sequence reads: CASSTVTGAIEQYF. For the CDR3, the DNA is TGTGCCAGCAGTACGGTGACAGGGGCGATCGAGCAGTACTTC.

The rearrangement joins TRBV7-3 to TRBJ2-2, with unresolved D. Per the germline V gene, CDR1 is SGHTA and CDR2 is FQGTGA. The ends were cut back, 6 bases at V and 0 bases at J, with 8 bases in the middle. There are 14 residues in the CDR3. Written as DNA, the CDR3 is TGTGCCAGCAGGGCGACTTCGAACACCGGGGAGCTGTTTTTT. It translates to CASRATSNTGELFF.

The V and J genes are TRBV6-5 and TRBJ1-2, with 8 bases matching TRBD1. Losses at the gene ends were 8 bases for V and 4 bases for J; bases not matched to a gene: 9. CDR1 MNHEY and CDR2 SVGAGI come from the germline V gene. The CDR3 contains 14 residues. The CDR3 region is CASRRGQAVYGYTF. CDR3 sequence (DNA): TGTGCCAGCCGAAGGGGACAGGCAGTCTATGGCTACACCTTC.

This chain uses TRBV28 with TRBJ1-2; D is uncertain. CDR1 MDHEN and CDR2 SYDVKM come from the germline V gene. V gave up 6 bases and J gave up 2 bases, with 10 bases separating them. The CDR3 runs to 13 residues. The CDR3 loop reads CASRTYGNYGYTF. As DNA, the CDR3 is TGTGCCAGCAGGACGTACGGGAACTATGGCTACACCTTC.

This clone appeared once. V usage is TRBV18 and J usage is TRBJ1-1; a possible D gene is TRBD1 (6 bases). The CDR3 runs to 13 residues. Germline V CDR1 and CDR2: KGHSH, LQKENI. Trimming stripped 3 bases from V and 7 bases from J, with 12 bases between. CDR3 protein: CASSPSQGHEAFF. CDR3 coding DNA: TGTGCCAGCTCACCCTCCCAGGGACATGAAGCTTTCTTT.

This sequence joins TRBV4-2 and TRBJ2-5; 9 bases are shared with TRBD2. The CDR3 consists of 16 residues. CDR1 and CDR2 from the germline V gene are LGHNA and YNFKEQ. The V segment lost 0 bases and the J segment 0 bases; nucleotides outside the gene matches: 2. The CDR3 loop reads CASSQEGGRDQETQYF. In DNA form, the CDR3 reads TGTGCCAGCAGCCAAGAAGGCGGGAGGGACCAAGAGACCCAGTACTTC.

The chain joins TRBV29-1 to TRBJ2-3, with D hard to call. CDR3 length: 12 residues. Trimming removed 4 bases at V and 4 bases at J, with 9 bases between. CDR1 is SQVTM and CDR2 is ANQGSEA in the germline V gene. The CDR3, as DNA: TGCAGCGTTGTGCCGATAGCAGATACGCAGTATTTT. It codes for CSVVPIADTQYF.

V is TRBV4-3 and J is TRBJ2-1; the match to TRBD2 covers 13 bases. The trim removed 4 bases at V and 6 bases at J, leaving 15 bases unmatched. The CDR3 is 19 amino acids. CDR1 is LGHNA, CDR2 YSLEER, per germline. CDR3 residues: CASSRLTGTSGKESNEQFF. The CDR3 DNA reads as TGCGCCAGCAGCCGCCTTACCGGGACTAGCGGGAAGGAGTCCAATGAGCAGTTCTTC.

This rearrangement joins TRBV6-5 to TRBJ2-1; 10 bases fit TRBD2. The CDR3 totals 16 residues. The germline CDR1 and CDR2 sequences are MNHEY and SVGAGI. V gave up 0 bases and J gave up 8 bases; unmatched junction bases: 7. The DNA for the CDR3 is TGTGCCAGCAGTTACTCCGGACTAGCGGAGGGGTATGAGCAGTTCTTC. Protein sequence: CASSYSGLAEGYEQFF.

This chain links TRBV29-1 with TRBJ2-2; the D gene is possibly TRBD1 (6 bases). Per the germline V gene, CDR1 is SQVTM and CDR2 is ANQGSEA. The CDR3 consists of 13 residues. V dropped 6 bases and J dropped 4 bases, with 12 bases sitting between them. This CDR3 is CSVWTDLTGELFF. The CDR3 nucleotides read TGCAGCGTATGGACAGATCTCACCGGGGAGCTGTTTTTT.

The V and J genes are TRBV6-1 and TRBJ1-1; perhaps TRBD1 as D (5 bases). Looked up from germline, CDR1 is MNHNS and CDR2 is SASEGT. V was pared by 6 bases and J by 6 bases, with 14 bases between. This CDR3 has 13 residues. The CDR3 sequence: CASSHLRGSEAFF. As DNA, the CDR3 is TGTGCCAGCAGCCACCTAAGGGGCTCTGAAGCTTTCTTT.

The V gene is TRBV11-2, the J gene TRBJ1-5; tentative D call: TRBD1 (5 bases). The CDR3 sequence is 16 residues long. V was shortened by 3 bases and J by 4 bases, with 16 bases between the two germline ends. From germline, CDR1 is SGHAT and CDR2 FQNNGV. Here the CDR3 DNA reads TGTGCCAGCAGCTTGGGGGGACCGTCTTCTAATCAGCCCCAGCATTTT. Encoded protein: CASSLGGPSSNQPQHF.

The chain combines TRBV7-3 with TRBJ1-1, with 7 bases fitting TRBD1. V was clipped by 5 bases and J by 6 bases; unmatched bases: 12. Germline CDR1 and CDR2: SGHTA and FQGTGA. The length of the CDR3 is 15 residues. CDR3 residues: CASSTRQGVPSEAFF. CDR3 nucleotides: TGTGCCAGCAGCACACGCCAGGGGGTCCCATCTGAAGCTTTCTTT.

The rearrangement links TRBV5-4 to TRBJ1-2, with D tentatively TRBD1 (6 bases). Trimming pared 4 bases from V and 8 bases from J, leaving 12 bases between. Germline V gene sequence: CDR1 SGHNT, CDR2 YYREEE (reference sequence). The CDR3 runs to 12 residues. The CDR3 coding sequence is TGTGCCAGCAGCCCACAGGGAGGGGGCTACACCTTC. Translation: CASSPQGGGYTF.

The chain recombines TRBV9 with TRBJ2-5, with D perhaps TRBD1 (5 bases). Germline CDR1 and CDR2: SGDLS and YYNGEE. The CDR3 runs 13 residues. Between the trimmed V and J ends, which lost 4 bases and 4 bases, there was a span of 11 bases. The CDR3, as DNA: TGTGCCAGCAGCCGTGGGGCCTTAGAGACCCAGTACTTC. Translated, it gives CASSRGALETQYF.

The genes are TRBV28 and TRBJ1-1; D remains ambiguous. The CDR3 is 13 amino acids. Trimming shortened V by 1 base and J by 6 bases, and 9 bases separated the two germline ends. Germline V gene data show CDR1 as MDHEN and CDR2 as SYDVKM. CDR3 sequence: CASSLLETAEAFF. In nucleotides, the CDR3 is TGTGCCAGCAGTTTATTGGAGACTGCTGAAGCTTTCTTT.

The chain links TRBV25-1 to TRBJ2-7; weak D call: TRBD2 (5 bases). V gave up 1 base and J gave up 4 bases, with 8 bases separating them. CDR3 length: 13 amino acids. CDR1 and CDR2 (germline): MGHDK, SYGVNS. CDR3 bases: TGTGCCAGCAGTGAATTGGAGGATTACGAGCAGTACTTC. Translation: CASSELEDYEQYF.

CDR3 in amino acids: CASTKQGALPYGYTF. CDR3 DNA sequence: TGTGCCAGCACCAAACAGGGGGCTTTACCTTATGGCTACACCTTC. The rearrangement joins TRBV6-5 to TRBJ1-2; 9 bases agree with TRBD1. Germline CDR1 reads MNHEY; CDR2 reads SVGAGI. The CDR3 has 15 residues. J gave up 5 bases and V 7 bases, and 11 bases lay outside the gene matches.

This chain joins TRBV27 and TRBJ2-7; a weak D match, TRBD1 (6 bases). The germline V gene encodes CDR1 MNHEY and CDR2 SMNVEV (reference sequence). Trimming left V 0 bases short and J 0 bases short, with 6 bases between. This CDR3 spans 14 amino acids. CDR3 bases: TGTGCCAGCAGTTTATCGGGGGCCTCCTACGAGCAGTACTTC. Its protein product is CASSLSGASYEQYF.

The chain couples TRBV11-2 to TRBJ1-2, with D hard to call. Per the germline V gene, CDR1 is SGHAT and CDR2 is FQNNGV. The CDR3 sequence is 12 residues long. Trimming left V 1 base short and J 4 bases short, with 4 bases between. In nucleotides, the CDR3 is TGTGCCAGCAGCTTAGCTAGCTATGGCTACACCTTC. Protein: CASSLASYGYTF.